This TCR beta chain was identified during a study of T cell repertoires in cytomegalovirus infection. Study context: It was recently identified HLA-C-restricted and well-studied HLA-B-restricted CMV epitopes that the study used. Broader study findings: CMV-specific TCR beta clonotypes restricted by HLA-C dominated the ex vivo response.

This CDR3 has 11 residues. Germline V gives CDR1 MDHEN, CDR2 SYDVKM. Deletions cut 8 bases from V and 0 bases from J, with 5 bases between. TCRdb reanalysed the reads using MiXCR and keeps one entry per CDR3 protein. The sample lists 370,000 or so distinct CDR3 sequences, 34% occurring once. As concerns this clonotype: The antigen is undetermined.

J is TRBJ2-7 and V is TRBV28, with D hard to call. The sample here was cultured PBMCs, taken from culture after CMV antigen stimulation. This clonotype was obtained from a human donor in good health (CMV status not recorded). Some clones in this sample may be carry-over from other donors' samples. As DNA, the CDR3 is TGTGCCAGCCGTAGCTCCTACGAGCAGTACTTC. Protein: CASRSSYEQYF.